These 10 T cell receptor beta chains originate from one sample sequenced in a study of blood T cell repertoires in COVID-19. The table came from immunoSEQ multiplex PCR; TCRdb's copy has only in-frame clones and leaves some out. The data contain about 250,000 clones, 65% to 85% of them seen just once; the ten biggest clones take up around 27%. The sample comprised peripheral blood. The receptors were sampled from a middle-aged man with acute or convalescent COVID-19.

The chain links TRBV7-3 to TRBJ2-3; 9 bases fit TRBD2. CDR1 is SGHTA, CDR2 FQGTGA, per germline. Germline trimming cut 5 bases from V and 1 base from J; bases unmatched to any gene: 4. This CDR3 has 15 amino acids. As DNA, the CDR3 is TGTGCCAGCAGCCCTAGCGGGACCCGCACAGATACGCAGTATTTT. It yields the protein CASSPSGTRTDTQYF.

This clone has just a few counts. The chain combines TRBV5-6 with TRBJ1-3, with unresolved D. The CDR3 is 14 amino acids. Germline V gene lookup returns CDR1 SGHDT and CDR2 YYEEEE. V was clipped by 4 bases and J by 0 bases, with 8 bases between them. CDR3 DNA sequence: TGTGCCAGCAGCAGCCCTTTCTCTGGAAACACCATATATTTT. Translated: CASSSPFSGNTIYF.

This chain joins TRBV13 and TRBJ2-7; 8 bases align to TRBD2. V gave up 4 bases and J gave up 4 bases; unmatched junction bases: 6. The CDR3 sequence is 14 residues long. CDR1 is PRHDT and CDR2 is FYEKMQ in the germline V gene (reference sequence). DNA of the CDR3: TGTGCCAGCAGCTCCACTAGCGGAGAATACGAGCAGTACTTC. It encodes CASSSTSGEYEQYF.

CDR3 sequence reads: CASAGGYSNQPQHF. For the CDR3, the DNA is TGTGCCAGTGCAGGGGGTTACAGCAATCAGCCCCAGCATTTT. The rearrangement uses TRBV2 and TRBJ1-5; TRBD1 matches 7 bases. The length of the CDR3 is 14 residues. The germline V gene has CDR1 SNHLY and CDR2 FYNNEI. Losses at the gene ends were 9 bases for V and 1 base for J; bases not matched to a gene: 6.

The rearrangement joins TRBV24-1 to TRBJ2-3; the D gene is possibly TRBD1 (6 bases). The CDR3 covers 13 residues. The germline V and J ends were trimmed by 5 bases and 4 bases, with 9 bases remaining between them. Germline V gene sequence: CDR1 KGHDR, CDR2 SFDVKD. The CDR3 protein is CATSASGADTQYF. Here the CDR3 DNA reads TGTGCCACCAGTGCCTCAGGGGCAGATACGCAGTATTTT.

This clone was observed a few times. This chain links TRBV11-2 with TRBJ1-2; the D is unclear. Deletions cut 7 bases from V and 2 bases from J, with 14 bases between. CDR1 is SGHAT, CDR2 FQNNGV, per germline. The CDR3 spans 14 residues. This CDR3 is CASNVVGKNYGYTF. CDR3 coding DNA: TGTGCCAGCAACGTAGTCGGGAAAAACTATGGCTACACCTTC.

V and J are TRBV28 and TRBJ1-5; no reliable D call. Trimming took off 5 bases at V and 0 bases at J, with 14 bases between the two ends. CDR3 length: 16 amino acids. Looked up from germline, CDR1 is MDHEN and CDR2 is SYDVKM. DNA for the CDR3: TGTGCCAGCAGTGACTCCAGTGGATATAGCAATCAGCCCCAGCATTTT. This translates into CASSDSSGYSNQPQHF.

The V call is TRBV9, the J call TRBJ2-1; D gene ambiguous. The CDR3 has 13 amino acids. V was clipped by 3 bases and J by 0 bases, with 4 bases between them. Looked up from germline, CDR1 is SGDLS and CDR2 is YYNGEE. Here the CDR3 reads CASSGSSYNEQFF. The CDR3 bases are TGTGCCAGCAGCGGGAGCTCCTACAATGAGCAGTTCTTC.

V and J are TRBV12-5 and TRBJ1-2, with D tentatively TRBD1 (5 bases). CDR3 size: 14 residues. V was trimmed by 7 bases and J by 5 bases, leaving 17 bases between them. Germline CDR1 LGHNT, CDR2 FRNRAP. The DNA of the CDR3 is TGTGCTAGTGCTCCCCAGGGCCCTGGATATGGCTACACCTTC. Encoded protein: CASAPQGPGYGYTF.

V usage is TRBV12-3 or TRBV12-4 and J usage is TRBJ1-2, with 7 bases aligning to TRBD1. The CDR3 sequence is 13 residues long. The ends lost 2 bases at V and 8 bases at J; junction bases unmatched: 5. The CDR3 nucleotides are TGTGCCAGCAGTTTAATTGGGACAGCCGGCTACACCTTC. Protein product: CASSLIGTAGYTF.